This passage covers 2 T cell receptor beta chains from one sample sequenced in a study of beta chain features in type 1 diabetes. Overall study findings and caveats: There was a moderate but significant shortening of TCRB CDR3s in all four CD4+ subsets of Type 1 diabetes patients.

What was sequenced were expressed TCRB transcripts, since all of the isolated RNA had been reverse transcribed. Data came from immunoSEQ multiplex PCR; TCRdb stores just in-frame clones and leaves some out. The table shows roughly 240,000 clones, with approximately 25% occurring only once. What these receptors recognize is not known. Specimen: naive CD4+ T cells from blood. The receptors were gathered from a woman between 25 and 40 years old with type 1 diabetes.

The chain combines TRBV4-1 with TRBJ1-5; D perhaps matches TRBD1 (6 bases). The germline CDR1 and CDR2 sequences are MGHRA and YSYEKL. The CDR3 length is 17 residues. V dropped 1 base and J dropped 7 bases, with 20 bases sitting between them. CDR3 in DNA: TGCGCCAGCAGCCAAGTTCGGTTGGGGGCAGGATTACAGCCCCAGCATTTT. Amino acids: CASSQVRLGAGLQPQHF.

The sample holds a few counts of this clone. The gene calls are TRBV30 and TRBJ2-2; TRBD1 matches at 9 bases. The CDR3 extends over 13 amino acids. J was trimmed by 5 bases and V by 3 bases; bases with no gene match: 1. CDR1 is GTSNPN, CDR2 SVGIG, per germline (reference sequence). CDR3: CAWRGQGTGELFF. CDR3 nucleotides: TGTGCCTGGAGAGGACAGGGGACCGGGGAGCTGTTTTTT.